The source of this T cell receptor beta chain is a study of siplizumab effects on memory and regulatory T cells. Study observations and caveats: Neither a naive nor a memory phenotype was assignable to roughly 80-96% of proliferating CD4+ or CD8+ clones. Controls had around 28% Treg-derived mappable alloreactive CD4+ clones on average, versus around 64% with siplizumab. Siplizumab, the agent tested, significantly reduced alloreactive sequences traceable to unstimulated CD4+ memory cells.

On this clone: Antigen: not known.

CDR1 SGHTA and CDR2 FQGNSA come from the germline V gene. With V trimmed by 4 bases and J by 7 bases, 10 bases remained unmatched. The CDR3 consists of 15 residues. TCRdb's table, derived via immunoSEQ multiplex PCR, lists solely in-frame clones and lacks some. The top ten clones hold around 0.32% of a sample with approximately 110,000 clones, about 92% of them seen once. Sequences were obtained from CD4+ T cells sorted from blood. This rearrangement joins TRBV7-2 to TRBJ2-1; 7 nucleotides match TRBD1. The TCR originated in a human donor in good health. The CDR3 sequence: CASSSQGRSGNEQFF. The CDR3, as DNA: TGTGCCAGCAGCTCACAGGGGCGCTCAGGGAATGAGCAGTTCTTC.